Shown below are 12 T cell receptor beta chains from a single sample sequenced in a study of T cell changes during pregnancy in multiple sclerosis. This table comes from immunoSEQ multiplex PCR, and its TCRdb copy is limited to in-frame clones, with some not included. Of fewer than 75,000 clones detected, 75% to 95% appear once; the ten largest clones hold about 2.3%. Specimen: peripheral blood, collected in the first trimester of pregnancy. These receptors originate from a female donor with multiple sclerosis, enrolled in a pregnancy study.

This clone has only one observation. The V call is TRBV15, the J call TRBJ2-5; TRBD2 might be the D (5 bases). The CDR3 is made up of 15 amino acids. The V end lost 0 bases, the J end lost 4 bases, and 12 bases lay between the germline ends. Germline values: CDR1 LNHNV, CDR2 YYDKDF (reference sequence). CDR3 bases: TGTGCCACCAGCAGAGATCCAAGGGCGGGAGAGACCCAGTACTTC. As protein: CATSRDPRAGETQYF.

The J gene is TRBJ2-7, the V gene TRBV7-9; no firm D call. CDR3 length: 10 amino acids. The V and J ends lost 6 bases and 3 bases respectively, with 3 bases between them. CDR1 is SEHNR, CDR2 FQNEAQ, per germline (reference sequence). DNA for the CDR3: TGTGCCAGCAGTAACTACGAGCAGTACTTC. Translation gives CASSNYEQYF.

The rearrangement links TRBV10-3 to TRBJ2-7; 7 nucleotides match TRBD1. The CDR3 totals 16 residues. In germline, CDR1 is ENHRY, CDR2 SYGVKD. After removal of 0 bases from V and 3 bases from J, the junction contained 8 bases not matched to a gene. The CDR3 is CAISESSWDSFYEQYF. For the CDR3, the DNA is TGTGCCATCAGTGAGTCATCCTGGGACAGTTTCTACGAGCAGTACTTC.

This clone was detected only once. J is TRBJ1-2 and V is TRBV9, with 10 bases fitting TRBD1. This CDR3 is 14 amino acids long. Trimming removed 0 bases from V and 7 bases from J; junction bases left unmatched: 3. The germline V gene encodes CDR1 SGDLS and CDR2 YYNGEE. The CDR3 reads CASSVEDRGLGYTF. The CDR3 nucleotides read TGTGCCAGCAGCGTAGAAGACAGGGGGCTTGGCTACACCTTC.

CDR3 in DNA: TGTGCCAGTGGACAGCTCTACGAGCAGTACTTC. Its protein product is CASGQLYEQYF. The chain has TRBV19 and TRBJ2-7; D may be TRBD1 (6 bases). The CDR3 runs to 11 residues. V gave up 8 bases and J gave up 3 bases, with 8 bases separating them. Germline V gene lookup returns CDR1 LNHDA and CDR2 SQIVND (reference sequence).

The count of this clone is one. This sequence joins TRBV5-1 and TRBJ2-7; 11 bases agree with TRBD1. CDR1 SGHRS and CDR2 YFSETQ come from the germline V gene. The CDR3 is 12 amino acids. V shed 7 bases, J shed 7 bases, and the junction held 4 bases outside the gene matches. The CDR3 loop is CASGQGAGEQYF. CDR3 DNA: TGCGCCAGCGGACAGGGGGCAGGGGAGCAGTACTTC.

The gene calls are TRBV28 and TRBJ1-2; TRBD1 aligns across 7 bases. The ends lost 5 bases at V and 3 bases at J; junction bases unmatched: 6. There are 14 residues in the CDR3. Germline V CDR1 and CDR2: MDHEN, SYDVKM. This CDR3 reads CASSTGDYHYGYTF. DNA for the CDR3: TGTGCCAGCAGTACAGGGGATTATCACTATGGCTACACCTTC.

The chain combines TRBV2 with TRBJ2-3, with D possibly matching TRBD1 (6 bases). The CDR3 runs 16 residues. Trimming cost V 10 bases and J 2 bases, with 22 bases left between them. Germline V lookup: CDR1 SNHLY, CDR2 FYNNEI. The CDR3 spells CATSIDTGIITDTQYF. CDR3 nucleotides: TGTGCCACCTCCATTGATACAGGGATAATCACAGATACGCAGTATTTT.

The chain joins TRBV30 to TRBJ1-3; 7 positions agree with TRBD1. This CDR3 comprises 14 residues. Germline-derived CDR1 and CDR2 are GTSNPN and SVGIG (reference sequence). J lost 1 base, V lost 3 bases, and 3 bases had no gene match. In nucleotides, the CDR3 is TGTGCCTGGAGAAAGGGACAGTCTGGAAACACCATATATTTT. Translation: CAWRKGQSGNTIYF.

This clone was observed once. This chain links TRBV7-8 with TRBJ2-7; TRBD1 matches at 7 bases. The CDR3 covers 14 residues. J was trimmed by 1 base and V by 5 bases; bases with no gene match: 5. The germline gives CDR1 SGHVS, CDR2 FQNEAQ. DNA for the CDR3: TGTGCCAGCAGCCTAGGACAGGTATCCTACGAGCAGTACTTC. This codes for CASSLGQVSYEQYF.

The chain has TRBV9 and TRBJ2-2; 10 bases map to TRBD2. Trimming removed 0 bases from V and 4 bases from J; junction bases left unmatched: 0. This CDR3 is built from 15 residues. Germline V CDR1 and CDR2: SGDLS, YYNGEE. CDR3 in amino acids: CASSVVAGGTGELFF. CDR3 coding DNA: TGTGCCAGCAGCGTAGTAGCGGGGGGCACCGGGGAGCTGTTTTTT.

This chain uses TRBV30 with TRBJ2-7; D possibly corresponds to TRBD1 (6 bases). Germline V gives CDR1 GTSNPN, CDR2 SVGIG (reference sequence). This CDR3 contains 13 residues. The V gene lost 0 bases and the J gene lost 5 bases, with 11 bases spanning the gap. CDR3 sequence reads: CAWSVGRGDEQYF. In nucleotides, the CDR3 is TGTGCCTGGAGTGTAGGCAGGGGTGACGAGCAGTACTTC.